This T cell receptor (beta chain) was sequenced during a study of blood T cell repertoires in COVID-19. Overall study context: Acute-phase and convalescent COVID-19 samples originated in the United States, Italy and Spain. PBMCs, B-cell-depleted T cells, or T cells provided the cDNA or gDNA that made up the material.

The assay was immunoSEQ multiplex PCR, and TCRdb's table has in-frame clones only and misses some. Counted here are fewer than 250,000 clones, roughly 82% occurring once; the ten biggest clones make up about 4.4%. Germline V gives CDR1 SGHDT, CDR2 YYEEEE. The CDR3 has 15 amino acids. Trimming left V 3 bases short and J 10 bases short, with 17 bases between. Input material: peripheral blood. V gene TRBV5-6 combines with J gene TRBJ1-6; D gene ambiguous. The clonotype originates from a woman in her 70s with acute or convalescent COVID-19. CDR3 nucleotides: TGTGCCAGCAGCTCCCAGCTGATAATGGGCTCACCCCTCCACTTT. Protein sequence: CASSSQLIMGSPLHF.